Below, 8 T cell receptor beta chains from the same sample are listed, as sequenced in a study of response to subunit inactivated influenza vaccine. TCRdb redid the calling of the RT-PCR reads with MiXCR, one entry per CDR3 protein. The sample has around 190,000 distinct CDR3 sequences, about 10% seen once. The sample here was non-naive T cells sorted from PBMCs, taken on the day of vaccination. The receptors were sampled from a man over 45 who received an inactivated influenza vaccine.

This clonotype was found a few times. The chain joins TRBV4-3 to TRBJ1-6; D gene ambiguous. Germline CDR1 and CDR2: LGHNA and YSLEER. There are 13 residues in the CDR3. Between the trimmed V and J ends, which lost 4 bases and 7 bases, there was a span of 8 bases. This chain's CDR3 is CASSPDWNSPLHF. CDR3 DNA sequence: TGCGCCAGCAGCCCGGATTGGAATTCACCCCTCCACTTT.

This clonotype occurred many times. This chain uses TRBV5-5 with TRBJ2-3, with D tentatively TRBD1 (5 bases). Deletions cut 1 base from V and 5 bases from J, with 14 bases between. In germline, CDR1 is SGHKS, CDR2 YYEKEE (reference sequence). The CDR3 has 15 amino acids. CDR3 protein: CASSLRQGPRDTQYF. CDR3 in DNA: TGTGCCAGCAGCTTGCGGCAGGGTCCGCGAGATACGCAGTATTTT.

This clonotype was seen at least ten times. This chain joins TRBV12-3 or TRBV12-4 and TRBJ2-7; 9 nucleotides match TRBD2. Trimming cost V 1 base and J 0 bases; bases outside gene matches: 1. CDR3 size: 15 residues. Here the CDR3 reads CASSLGGRASYEQYF. CDR3 in DNA: TGTGCCAGCAGTTTAGGCGGGAGGGCCTCCTACGAGCAGTACTTC.

At least ten counts were recorded for this clonotype. V usage is TRBV7-8 and J usage is TRBJ2-1; 13 positions agree with TRBD2. This CDR3 comprises 15 residues. Looked up from germline, CDR1 is SGHVS and CDR2 is FQNEAQ. Trimming at V came to 5 bases and at J to 7 bases, leaving 5 bases not matched to a gene. CDR3 protein: CASSRGTSGENEQFF. The CDR3 region has the DNA TGTGCCAGCAGCCGAGGGACTAGCGGGGAAAATGAGCAGTTCTTC.

This clonotype was detected only a few times. In DNA form, the CDR3 reads TGTGCCAGCAGCCAAACAGGGGGCGCTCGGAATGAGCAGTTCTTC. As protein: CASSQTGGARNEQFF. The chain links TRBV6-1 to TRBJ2-1, with 9 bases that match TRBD1. CDR3 length: 15 residues. Germline CDR1 reads MNHNS; CDR2 reads SASEGT. V was clipped by 6 bases and J by 7 bases; unmatched bases: 10.

The rearrangement uses TRBV7-8 and TRBJ2-5; maybe TRBD1 (5 bases). Germline assignment: CDR1 SGHVS and CDR2 FQNEAQ. V lost 5 bases and J lost 0, with 7 bases in between. The CDR3 sequence is 13 residues long. The CDR3 sequence: CASSTGNQETQYF. DNA of the CDR3: TGTGCCAGCAGCACAGGAAACCAAGAGACCCAGTACTTC.

The J gene is TRBJ1-5, the V gene TRBV6-2 or TRBV6-3; 8 nucleotides match TRBD1. The V and J ends lost 7 bases and 2 bases, in that order; junction bases with no gene match: 7. CDR1 is MNHEY, CDR2 SVGEGT, per germline. This CDR3 region has 15 residues. The CDR3 DNA is TGTGCCAGCAAGTACTCGGGACAGGGCAATCAGCCCCAGCATTTT. Its protein is CASKYSGQGNQPQHF.

V gene TRBV7-3 combines with J gene TRBJ2-2; 8 positions match TRBD2. Germline trimming cut 5 bases from V and 4 bases from J; bases unmatched to any gene: 6. CDR1 and CDR2 from the germline V gene are SGHTA and FQGTGA. The CDR3 sequence is 15 residues long. In DNA, the CDR3 is TGTGCCAGCAGCCCCAGCGGGGGTGGCACCGGGGAGCTGTTTTTT. It yields the protein CASSPSGGGTGELFF. The complete variable domain, with remaining parts taken from reference TRBV7-3 and TRBJ2-2, reads GAGVSQTPSNKVTEKGKYVELRCDPISGHTALYWYRQSLGQGPEFLIYFQGTGAADDSGLPNDRFFAVRPEGSVSTLKIQRTERGDSAVYLCASSPSGGGTGELFFGEGSRLTVL.